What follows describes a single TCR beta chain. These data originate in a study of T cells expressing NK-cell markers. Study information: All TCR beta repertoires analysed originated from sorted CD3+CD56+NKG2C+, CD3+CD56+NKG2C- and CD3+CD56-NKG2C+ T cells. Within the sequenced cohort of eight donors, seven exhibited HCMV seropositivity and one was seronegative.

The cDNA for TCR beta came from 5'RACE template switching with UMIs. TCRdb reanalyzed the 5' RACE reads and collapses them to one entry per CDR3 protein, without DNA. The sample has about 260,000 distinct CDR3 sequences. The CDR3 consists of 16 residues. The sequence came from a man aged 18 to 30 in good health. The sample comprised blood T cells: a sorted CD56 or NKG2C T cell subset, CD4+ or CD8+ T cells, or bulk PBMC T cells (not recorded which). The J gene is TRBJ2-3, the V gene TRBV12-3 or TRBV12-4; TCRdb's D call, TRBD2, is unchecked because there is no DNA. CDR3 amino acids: CASNTLAGLSTDTQYF.